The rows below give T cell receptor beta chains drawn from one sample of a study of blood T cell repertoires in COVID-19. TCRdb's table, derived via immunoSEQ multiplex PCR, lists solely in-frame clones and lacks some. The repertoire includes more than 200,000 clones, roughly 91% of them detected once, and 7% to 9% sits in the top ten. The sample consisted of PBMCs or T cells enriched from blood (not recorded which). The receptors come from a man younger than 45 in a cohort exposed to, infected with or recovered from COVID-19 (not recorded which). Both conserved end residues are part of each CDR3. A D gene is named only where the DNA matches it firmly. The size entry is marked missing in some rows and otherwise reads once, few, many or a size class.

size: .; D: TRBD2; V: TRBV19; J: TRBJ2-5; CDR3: CATRSTTSGRVGETQYF; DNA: TGTGCCACACGATCGACCACTAGCGGGAGGGTCGGGGAGACCCAGTACTTC
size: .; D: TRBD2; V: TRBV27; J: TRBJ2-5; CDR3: CASSLSLGTSGRETQYF; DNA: TGTGCCAGCAGTTTATCCCTAGGGACTAGCGGGAGGGAGACCCAGTACTTC
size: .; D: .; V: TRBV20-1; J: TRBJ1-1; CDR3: CSASLNTEAFF; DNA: TGCAGTGCTAGCTTGAACACTGAAGCTTTCTTT
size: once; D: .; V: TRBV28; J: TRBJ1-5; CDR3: CASSIRMGASNQPQHF; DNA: TGTGCCAGCAGCATTAGGATGGGGGCGAGCAATCAGCCCCAGCATTTT
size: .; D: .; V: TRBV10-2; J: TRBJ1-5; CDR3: CASSSSVVQPQHF; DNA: TGCGCCAGCAGCTCTTCGGTAGTCCAGCCCCAGCATTTT
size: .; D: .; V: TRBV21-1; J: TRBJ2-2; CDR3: CASSHKGTSGRALLTGELFF; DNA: TGTGCCAGCAGCCATAAAGGGACTAGCGGGAGGGCCTTATTGACCGGGGAGCTGTTTTTT
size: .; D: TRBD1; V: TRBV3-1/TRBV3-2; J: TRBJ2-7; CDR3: CASSYRTGISYF; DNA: TGTGCCAGCAGCTACAGGACAGGGATTTCGTACTTC
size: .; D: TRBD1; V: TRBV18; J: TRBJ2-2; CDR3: CASSPRGQNTGELFF; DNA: TGTGCCAGCTCACCCAGGGGGCAGAACACCGGGGAGCTGTTTTTT
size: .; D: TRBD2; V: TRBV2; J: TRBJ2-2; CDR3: CASSAYKTSGSKTGELFF; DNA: TGTGCCAGCAGCGCCTATAAGACTAGCGGGAGTAAGACCGGGGAGCTGTTTTTT
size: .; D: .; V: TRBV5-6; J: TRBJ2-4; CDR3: CASSLMSGGVKNIQYF; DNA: TGTGCCAGCAGCTTAATGAGTGGAGGGGTCAAAAACATTCAGTACTTC
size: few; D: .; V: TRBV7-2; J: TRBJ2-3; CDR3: CASSFFRFAGPEGGDTQYF; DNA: TGTGCCAGCAGCTTTTTTCGGTTTGCCGGACCTGAGGGGGGGGATACGCAGTATTTT
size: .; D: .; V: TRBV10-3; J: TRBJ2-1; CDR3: CAISEMAGNEQFF; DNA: TGTGCCATCAGTGAGATGGCAGGGAATGAGCAGTTCTTC
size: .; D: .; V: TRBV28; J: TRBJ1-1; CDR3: CASTDIQGETEAFF; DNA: TGTGCCAGCACGGACATACAGGGTGAAACTGAAGCTTTCTTT
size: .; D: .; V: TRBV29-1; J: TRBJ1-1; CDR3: CSVRQVYTEAFF; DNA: TGCAGCGTCCGACAGGTGTACACTGAAGCTTTCTTT
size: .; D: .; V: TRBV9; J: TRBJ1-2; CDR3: CASSVDGTGNVLRYGYTF; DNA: TGTGCCAGCAGCGTAGATGGAACAGGGAACGTTTTGCGCTATGGCTACACCTTC
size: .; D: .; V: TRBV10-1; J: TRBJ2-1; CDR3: CASRPDSFGSYNEQFF; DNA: TGCGCCAGCAGGCCGGACAGTTTCGGGTCCTACAATGAGCAGTTCTTC
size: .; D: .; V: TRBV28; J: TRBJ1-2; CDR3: CASQGNYGYTF; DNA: TGTGCCAGTCAGGGGAACTATGGCTACACCTTC
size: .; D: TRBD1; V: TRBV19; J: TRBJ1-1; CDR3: CASSIPGTGGVEAFF; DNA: TGTGCCAGTAGTATCCCGGGGACAGGGGGCGTCGAGGCTTTCTTT
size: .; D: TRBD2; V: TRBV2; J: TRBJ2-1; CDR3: CASTRLAGLGSEQFF; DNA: TGTGCCAGCACCCGACTAGCGGGATTGGGGAGTGAGCAGTTCTTC
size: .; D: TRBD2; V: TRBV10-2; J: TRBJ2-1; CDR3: CASSDISLGSSGREYNEQFF; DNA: TGCGCCAGCAGTGATATCTCGTTAGGCTCTAGCGGGAGGGAATACAATGAGCAGTTCTTC
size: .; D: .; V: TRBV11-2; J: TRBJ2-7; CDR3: CASSSRRAGPSYEQYF; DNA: TGTGCCAGCAGCTCAAGGAGGGCAGGGCCCTCCTACGAGCAGTACTTC
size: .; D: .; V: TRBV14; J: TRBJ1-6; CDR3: CASSQATWSTYNSPLHF; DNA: TGTGCCAGCAGCCAAGCCACCTGGAGTACCTATAATTCACCCCTCCACTTT